The 5 T cell receptor beta chains below were found in one sample sequenced in a study of control samples from healthy donors and cancer patients. The table came from immunoSEQ multiplex PCR; TCRdb's copy has only in-frame clones and leaves some out. In the table there are 160,000 or so clones, more than 85% of which are singletons. Sequenced input: blood. The source of these receptors is a man aged 45-65 years in good health.

The chain combines TRBV24-1 with TRBJ2-7; D assignment may be TRBD1 or TRBD2 (7 bases each). Germline V gene lookup returns CDR1 KGHDR and CDR2 SFDVKD. This CDR3 is 12 amino acids long. V lost 9 bases and J 5 bases, leaving 13 bases between the germline ends. In DNA, the CDR3 is TGTGCCACCGGGGGGGACAGTCACGAGCAGTACTTC. It yields the protein CATGGDSHEQYF.

This clone has a handful of counts. The rearrangement joins TRBV11-2 to TRBJ2-3, with D possibly matching TRBD2 (6 bases). CDR3 size: 14 residues. CDR1 and CDR2 from the germline V gene are SGHAT and FQNNGV. V was clipped by 4 bases and J by 1 base, with 9 bases between them. In DNA, the CDR3 is TGTGCCAGCAGCTCTGGACTACGCACAGATACGCAGTATTTT. This translates into CASSSGLRTDTQYF.

V and J are TRBV6-5 and TRBJ1-1; D gene unclear. CDR1 MNHEY and CDR2 SVGAGI come from the germline V gene. Deletions cut 6 bases from V and 3 bases from J, with 11 bases between. CDR3 size: 13 residues. This CDR3 reads CASSLLEHTEAFF. The CDR3 DNA is TGTGCCAGCAGCCTACTAGAACACACTGAAGCTTTCTTT.

This chain links TRBV29-1 with TRBJ1-1; 11 nucleotides agree with TRBD1. The CDR3 extends over 12 amino acids. From germline, CDR1 is SQVTM and CDR2 ANQGSEA. Here the CDR3 reads CSWGQGVTEAFF. The CDR3 DNA is TGCAGTTGGGGACAGGGGGTCACTGAAGCTTTCTTT. The full variable domain, in which reference TRBV29-1 and TRBJ1-1 provide the parts outside the CDR3, is SAVISQKPSRDICQRGTSLTIQCQVDSQVTMMFWYRQQPGQSLTLIATANQGSEATYESGFVIDKFPISRPNLTFSTLTVSNMSPEDSSIYLCSWGQGVTEAFFGQGTRLTVV.

The chain employs TRBV5-5 and TRBJ2-7; D might be TRBD1 or TRBD2, each matching 5 bases. V lost 4 bases, J lost 0 bases, and 8 bases lay in between. CDR3 length: 13 residues. From germline, CDR1 is SGHKS and CDR2 YYEKEE (reference sequence). The CDR3 DNA follows: TGTGCCAGCAGCAGGGACCTCTCCTACGAGCAGTACTTC. Amino acid sequence: CASSRDLSYEQYF.